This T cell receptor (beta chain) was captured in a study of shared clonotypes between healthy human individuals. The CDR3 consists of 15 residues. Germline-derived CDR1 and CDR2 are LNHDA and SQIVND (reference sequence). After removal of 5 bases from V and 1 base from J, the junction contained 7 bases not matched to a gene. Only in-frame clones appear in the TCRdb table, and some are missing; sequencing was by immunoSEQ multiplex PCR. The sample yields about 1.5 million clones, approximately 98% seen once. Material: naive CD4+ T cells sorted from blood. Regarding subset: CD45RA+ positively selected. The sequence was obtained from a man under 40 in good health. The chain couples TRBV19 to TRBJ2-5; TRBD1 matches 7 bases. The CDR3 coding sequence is TGTGCCAGTAGTCGACGAGGGGGCAGCCAAGAGACCCAGTACTTC. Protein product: CASSRRGGSQETQYF.